Sequencing of this TCR beta chain was carried out in a study of shared clonotypes between healthy human individuals. Study results and limitations: Between a few donors, naive CD4 clonotypes were shared at a level of around 5.2%. Represented genetic and exposure-history diversity was restricted by having few donors. Rarefaction indicated that sorted-subset sequencing remained incomplete although depth was large.

Worth noting for this clone: The target antigen is unknown.

A CD45RA-negative memory subset and a CD45RA+ naive subset were separated from the CD4+ cells. Measured with immunoSEQ multiplex PCR; TCRdb has only the in-frame clones, and not every one. The data show about 1 million clones, around 76% seen once. Germline assignment: CDR1 LNHDA and CDR2 SQIVND (reference sequence). With 3 bases removed from V and 3 bases from J, the gap between germline ends came to 11 bases. The CDR3 contains 14 residues. This receptor was taken from a man aged 18 to 35 in good health. The chain is built from TRBV19 and TRBJ1-1, with D maybe TRBD1 (6 bases). The material sequenced was memory CD4+ T cells sorted from blood. Subset defined: CD45RA-negative fraction. The CDR3 region is CASSIGAGDTEAFF. The DNA for the CDR3 is TGTGCCAGTAGTATTGGGGCAGGGGACACTGAAGCTTTCTTT.